The text below deals with one T cell receptor beta chain. The sample originates from a study of immune evolution from preneoplasia to lung adenocarcinoma. TCRdb's table, derived via immunoSEQ multiplex PCR, lists solely in-frame clones and lacks some. The sample contains about 3,900 clones, roughly nine tenths of which appear only once. Germline V lookup: CDR1 SGHDN, CDR2 FVKESK. CDR3 length: 13 amino acids. Trimming stripped 0 bases from V and 7 bases from J, with 10 bases between. J is TRBJ2-7 and V is TRBV14; D uncertain. The sample was FFPE minimally invasive lung adenocarcinoma tissue. This receptor was identified in a donor at least 70 years old with lung adenocarcinoma. The CDR3 coding sequence is TGTGCCAGCAGCCAAGAGGGCTGGGGAGAGCAGTACTTC. It specifies CASSQEGWGEQYF.